This T cell receptor (beta chain) was identified during a study of cytomegalovirus exposure and HLA in healthy donors. Findings and limits, study-wide: In vitro checks showed that a few CMV-associated chains really do target CMV antigens. A further, later analysis showed that HLA-associated TCR beta chains (compared with equally common others) were more clonally expanded. Reportedly, a later analysis found an Asian-associated ancestry cluster had fewer N-insertions than the approximately 600-donor mean.

The PCR contained 60 Vbeta and 13 Jbeta primers. Generated by immunoSEQ multiplex PCR, the TCRdb table keeps only in-frame clones and is missing some. The repertoire holds roughly 130,000 clones, with about 79% as singletons. Concerning this clone: The antigen remains unidentified.

Trimming shortened V by 5 bases and J by 8 bases, and 23 bases separated the two germline ends. Germline loops: CDR1 SGHNT, CDR2 YYREEE (reference sequence). The CDR3 contains 16 residues. Sequencing was done on a sample of PBMCs. The chain uses TRBV5-4 and TRBJ2-1, with TRBD1 as a possible D gene (5 bases). The TCR comes from a man aged 18 to 35 in good health and CMV-seronegative. Here the CDR3 reads CASSQHGKGPRYEQFF. In DNA, the CDR3 is TGTGCCAGCAGTCAACATGGTAAGGGGCCGAGGTATGAGCAGTTCTTC. Full variable domain (outside the CDR3, taken from reference TRBV5-4 and TRBJ2-1): ETGVTQSPTHLIKTRGQQVTLRCSSQSGHNTVSWYQQALGQGPQFIFQYYREEENGRGNFPPRFSGLQFPNYSSELNVNALELDDSALYLCASSQHGKGPRYEQFFGPGTRLTVL.